These 22 T cell receptor beta chains share one sample of origin, sequenced in a study of Graves' ophthalmopathy and Graves' hyperthyroidism. The study amplified TCR beta CDR3 regions using RNA transcripts. Following a first-round RT-PCR that used HTBI primers, a second-round multiplex PCR was carried out. Each CDR3 protein is one row after TCRdb ran MiXCR on the multiplex PCR reads. The data show around 1,200,000 distinct CDR3 sequences, less than 45% seen once. The source material was peripheral blood or thyroid tissue (not recorded which). The receptors come from an adult man with Graves' hyperthyroidism.

This clonotype was detected many times. The rearrangement uses TRBV24-1 and TRBJ2-7; perhaps TRBD2 as D (5 bases). CDR1 and CDR2 (germline): KGHDR, SFDVKD. This CDR3 has 15 amino acids. V was shortened by 3 bases and J by 0 bases, with 11 bases between the two germline ends. DNA of the CDR3: TGTGCCACCAGTGATGGACTTTCGAGCTCCTACGAGCAGTACTTC. Translating it yields CATSDGLSSSYEQYF.

The rearrangement links TRBV7-2 to TRBJ2-5; D might be TRBD1 or TRBD2, each matching 6 bases. The CDR3 contains 19 residues. V lost 5 bases to trimming and J lost 1 base, with 26 bases between them. Germline loops: CDR1 SGHTA, CDR2 FQGNSA. DNA for the CDR3: TGTGCCAGCAGCCCGTCCAGGGGAGGCTTCGCGGGCGTCCAAGAGACCCAGTACTTC. Translation gives CASSPSRGGFAGVQETQYF.

This chain connects TRBV30 to TRBJ1-5; possibly TRBD1 for D (6 bases). This CDR3 region has 13 residues. Germline V lookup: CDR1 GTSNPN, CDR2 SVGIG (reference sequence). V was shortened by 5 bases and J by 4 bases, with 12 bases between the two germline ends. CDR3 nucleotides: TGTGCCTGGCAAGGACAGAGAAATCAGCCCCAGCATTTT. It encodes CAWQGQRNQPQHF.

In this sample, this clonotype turned up many times. This chain links TRBV7-2 with TRBJ2-2; a possible D gene is TRBD1 (6 bases). V lost 5 bases and J 5 bases, leaving 18 bases between the germline ends. This CDR3 comprises 16 residues. Germline V CDR1 and CDR2: SGHTA, FQGNSA. The CDR3 reads CASSHDAGDLTGELFF. As DNA, the CDR3 is TGTGCCAGCAGCCATGACGCAGGGGATTTGACCGGGGAGCTGTTTTTT.

V usage is TRBV4-3 and J usage is TRBJ1-5, with 8 positions matching TRBD1. The V and J ends lost 3 bases and 0 bases, in that order; junction bases with no gene match: 4. The CDR3 covers 16 residues. In germline, CDR1 is LGHNA, CDR2 YSLEER. CDR3 residues: CASSHGTGLSNQPQHF. CDR3 coding DNA: TGCGCCAGCAGCCATGGGACAGGCCTTAGCAATCAGCCCCAGCATTTT.

Ten or more counts support this clonotype. CDR3 nucleotide sequence: TGCAGCGTGGGGAGGGGGGATCAGTACGAGCAGTACTTC. Translating gives CSVGRGDQYEQYF. The chain employs TRBV29-1 and TRBJ2-7; D is perhaps TRBD2 (7 bases). V gave up 6 bases and J gave up 4 bases, with 16 bases separating them. This CDR3 is built from 13 residues. Germline CDR1 SQVTM, CDR2 ANQGSEA.

This clonotype was recorded at least ten times. The chain couples TRBV6-5 to TRBJ2-2, with D hard to call. The CDR3 extends over 12 amino acids. V lost 2 bases and J lost 6, with 4 bases in between. CDR1 and CDR2 from the germline V gene are MNHEY and SVGAGI. DNA of the CDR3: TGTGCCAGCAGTTACCAGTCCGGGGAGCTGTTTTTT. This gives the protein CASSYQSGELFF.

The V and J genes are TRBV6-5 and TRBJ1-5, with no clear D. The CDR3 loop spans 10 amino acids. V was clipped by 5 bases and J by 10 bases, with 6 bases between them. From germline, CDR1 is MNHEY and CDR2 SVGAGI. The CDR3 sequence: CASSEVPQHF. Here the CDR3 DNA reads TGTGCCAGCAGTGAAGTCCCCCAGCATTTT.

There are many counts of this clonotype. The chain carries TRBV5-1 and TRBJ2-7; 9 nucleotides align to TRBD1. The trim removed 5 bases at V and 4 bases at J, leaving 10 bases unmatched. The CDR3 loop spans 15 amino acids. Germline values: CDR1 SGHRS, CDR2 YFSETQ. The CDR3 sequence: CASRASGTGIYEQYF. The CDR3 DNA is TGCGCCAGCAGAGCCTCGGGGACAGGGATATACGAGCAGTACTTC.

This clonotype occurred a few times. This chain links TRBV4-1 with TRBJ1-2; 8 positions agree with TRBD1. Per germline, CDR1 MGHRA and CDR2 YSYEKL. V lost 0 bases and J lost 7; bases outside the gene matches: 10. This CDR3 has 16 amino acids. In DNA, the CDR3 is TGCGCCAGCAGCCAAGAAGGGGCGCAGGGGGCGCTTGGCTACACCTTC. It specifies CASSQEGAQGALGYTF.

This clonotype was found many times. The CDR3 sequence is CASTTGEETQYF. For the CDR3, the DNA is TGTGCCAGCACGACAGGGGAAGAGACCCAGTACTTC. This chain links TRBV5-8 with TRBJ2-5; TRBD1 matches at 8 bases. The germline CDR1 and CDR2 sequences are SGHTS and YDEGEE. After removal of 6 bases from V and 3 bases from J, the junction contained 1 base not matched to a gene. The CDR3 loop spans 12 amino acids.

There are many counts of this clonotype. The rearrangement uses TRBV10-3 and TRBJ2-5, with 8 bases aligning to TRBD2. The germline gives CDR1 ENHRY, CDR2 SYGVKD. The J segment lost 3 bases and the V segment lost 3 bases, leaving 9 bases of the junction unmatched. The length of the CDR3 is 16 residues. CDR3 DNA sequence: TGTGCCATCAGTGAAGGGGTAGGCGGGAGGAAAGAGACCCAGTACTTC. It translates to CAISEGVGGRKETQYF.

V and J are TRBV10-2 and TRBJ2-7; TRBD1 is a possible D gene (6 bases). The CDR3 consists of 14 residues. CDR1 WSHSY and CDR2 SAAADI come from the germline V gene. V lost 2 bases and J lost 0, with 8 bases in between. CDR3 sequence reads: CASSETGHSYEQYF. Here the CDR3 DNA reads TGCGCCAGCAGTGAGACAGGGCACTCCTACGAGCAGTACTTC.

The table lists this clonotype with many counts. The rearrangement links TRBV6-6 to TRBJ2-7; D is perhaps TRBD1 (5 bases). Trimming pared 0 bases from V and 3 bases from J, leaving 9 bases between. Germline values: CDR1 MNHNY, CDR2 SVGAGI (reference sequence). The CDR3 extends over 14 amino acids. For the CDR3, the DNA is TGTGCCAGCAGTTACTCGACGGACAACTACGAGCAGTACTTC. As protein: CASSYSTDNYEQYF.

This rearrangement joins TRBV5-1 to TRBJ1-3; possible D gene TRBD1, 6 bases. Germline CDR1 is SGHRS and CDR2 is YFSETQ. This CDR3 has 14 amino acids. Trimming removed 2 bases from V and 4 bases from J, with 10 bases in between. The CDR3 DNA sequence: TGCGCCAGCAGCTTTGGGACACCCGGAAACACCATATATTTT. Its protein is CASSFGTPGNTIYF.

This clonotype came up many times. CDR3 in amino acids: CASSLGYDNQPQHF. The DNA of the CDR3 is TGTGCCAGCAGCTTGGGGTATGACAATCAGCCCCAGCATTTT. The chain carries TRBV5-6 and TRBJ1-5; D is unclear. The CDR3 runs 14 residues. Trimming took off 0 bases at V and 3 bases at J, with 7 bases between the two ends. Germline CDR1 and CDR2: SGHDT and YYEEEE.

This clonotype was detected only a few times. It may be a read error: a sequence one base away is much more abundant. This CDR3 reads CASSLSGCQTGELFF. Here the CDR3 DNA reads TGTGCCAGCAGCTTGAGCGGGTGTCAGACCGGGGAGCTGTTTTTT. The chain is built from TRBV11-1 and TRBJ2-2, with a weak D call TRBD2 (6 bases). Trimming cost V 3 bases and J 5 bases, with 13 bases left between them. CDR3 size: 15 residues. Germline CDR1 and CDR2: SGHAT and FQDESV (reference sequence).

The table lists this clonotype with a few counts. A clone one base away is much larger, so this may be a read error. The rearrangement links TRBV15 to TRBJ1-5; no reliable D call. Germline CDR1 reads LNHNV; CDR2 reads YYDKDF (reference sequence). The length of the CDR3 is 13 residues. The CDR3 bases are TGTGCCACCGGCAGAGATTCGGAACAGCCCCAGCATTTT. This translates into CATGRDSEQPQHF.

This clonotype has ten or more counts. V and J are TRBV10-3 and TRBJ2-7; perhaps TRBD1 as D (6 bases). This CDR3 comprises 12 residues. V was clipped by 3 bases and J by 4 bases, with 7 bases between them. CDR1 ENHRY and CDR2 SYGVKD come from the germline V gene. The CDR3, as DNA: TGTGCCATCAGTGACCAGGGGTACGAGCAGTACTTC. It yields the protein CAISDQGYEQYF.

The genes are TRBV5-1 and TRBJ2-2; 8 bases are shared with TRBD1. The ends lost 3 bases at V and 3 bases at J; junction bases unmatched: 4. This CDR3 contains 15 residues. CDR1 SGHRS and CDR2 YFSETQ come from the germline V gene. The CDR3: CASSYGQGDTGELFF. As DNA, the CDR3 is TGCGCCAGCAGCTATGGACAGGGTGACACCGGGGAGCTGTTTTTT.

The V call is TRBV4-3, the J call TRBJ2-7; D perhaps matches TRBD2 (6 bases). This CDR3 spans 18 amino acids. The V gene lost 1 base and the J gene lost 3 bases, with 22 bases spanning the gap. The germline V gene encodes CDR1 LGHNA and CDR2 YSLEER. CDR3 sequence: CASSQGTALGDLLYEQYF. The CDR3, as DNA: TGCGCCAGCAGCCAAGGCACGGCCTTGGGGGACTTACTCTACGAGCAGTACTTC.

This CDR3 reads CAISGPGTGEGYTF. In DNA, the CDR3 is TGTGCCATCAGTGGTCCTGGGACAGGGGAAGGCTACACCTTC. The rearrangement uses TRBV10-3 and TRBJ1-2; 10 bases align to TRBD1. The V and J ends lost 4 bases and 8 bases, in that order; junction bases with no gene match: 7. The germline V gene has CDR1 ENHRY and CDR2 SYGVKD. This CDR3 contains 14 residues.